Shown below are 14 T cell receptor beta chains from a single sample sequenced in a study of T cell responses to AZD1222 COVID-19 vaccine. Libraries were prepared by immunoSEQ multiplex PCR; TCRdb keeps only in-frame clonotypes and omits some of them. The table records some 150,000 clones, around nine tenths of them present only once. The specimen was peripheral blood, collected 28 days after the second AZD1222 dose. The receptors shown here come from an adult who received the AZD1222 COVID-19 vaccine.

CDR3 in DNA: TGTGCCAGCAGCCTCGGACAGGGAACTAGCGACGAGCAGTACTTC. It is translated as CASSLGQGTSDEQYF. This chain links TRBV3-1 (or the pseudogene TRBV3-2) with TRBJ2-7; a weak D match, TRBD1 (8 bases). CDR1 is LGHDT, CDR2 YNNKEL, per germline (reference sequence). V was clipped by 4 bases and J by 5 bases, with 18 bases between them. The CDR3 runs to 15 residues.

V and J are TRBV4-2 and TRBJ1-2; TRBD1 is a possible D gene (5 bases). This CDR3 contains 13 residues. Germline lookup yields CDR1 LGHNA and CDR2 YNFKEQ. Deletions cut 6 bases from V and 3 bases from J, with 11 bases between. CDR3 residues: CASRVGDDYGYTF. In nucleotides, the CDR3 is TGTGCCAGCAGGGTAGGGGACGACTATGGCTACACCTTC.

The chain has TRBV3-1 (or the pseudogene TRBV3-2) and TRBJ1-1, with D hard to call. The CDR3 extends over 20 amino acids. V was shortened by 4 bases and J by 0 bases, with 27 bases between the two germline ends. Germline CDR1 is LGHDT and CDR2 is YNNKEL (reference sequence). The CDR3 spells CASSPVRLIRASEMNTEAFF. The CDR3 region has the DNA TGTGCCAGCAGCCCCGTACGCCTCATCCGGGCCTCGGAGATGAACACTGAAGCTTTCTTT.

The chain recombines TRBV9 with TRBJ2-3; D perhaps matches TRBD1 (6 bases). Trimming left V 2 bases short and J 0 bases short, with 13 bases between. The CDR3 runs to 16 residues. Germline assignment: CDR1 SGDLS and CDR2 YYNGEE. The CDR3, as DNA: TGTGCCAGCAGCGTTCAGGGGAGCCTTAGCACAGATACGCAGTATTTT. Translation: CASSVQGSLSTDTQYF. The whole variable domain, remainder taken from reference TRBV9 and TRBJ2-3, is DSGVTQTPKHLITATGQRVTLRCSPRSGDLSVYWYQQSLDQGLQFLIQYYNGEERAKGNILERFSAQQFPDLHSELNLSSLELGDSALYFCASSVQGSLSTDTQYFGPGTRLTVL.

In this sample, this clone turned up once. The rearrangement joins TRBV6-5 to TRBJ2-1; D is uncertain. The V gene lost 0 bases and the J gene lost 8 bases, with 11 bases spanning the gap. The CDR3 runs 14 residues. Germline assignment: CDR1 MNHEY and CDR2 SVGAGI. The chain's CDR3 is CASSYSAGQDEQFF. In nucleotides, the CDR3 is TGTGCCAGCAGTTACTCGGCAGGCCAAGATGAGCAGTTCTTC.

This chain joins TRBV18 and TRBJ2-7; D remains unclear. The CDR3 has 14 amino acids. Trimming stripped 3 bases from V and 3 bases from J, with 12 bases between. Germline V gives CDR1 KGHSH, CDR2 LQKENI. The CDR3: CASSPRITDYEQYF. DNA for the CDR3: TGTGCCAGCTCACCTCGCATTACTGACTACGAGCAGTACTTC.

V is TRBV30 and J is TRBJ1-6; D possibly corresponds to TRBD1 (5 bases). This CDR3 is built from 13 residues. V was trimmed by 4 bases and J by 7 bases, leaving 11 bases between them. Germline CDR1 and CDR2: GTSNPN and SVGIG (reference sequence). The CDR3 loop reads CAWTRDGNSPLHF. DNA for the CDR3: TGTGCCTGGACCCGGGACGGGAATTCACCCCTCCACTTT.

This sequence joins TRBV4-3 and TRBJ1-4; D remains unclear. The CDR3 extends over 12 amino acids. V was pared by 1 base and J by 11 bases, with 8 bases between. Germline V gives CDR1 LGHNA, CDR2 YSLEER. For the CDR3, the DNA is TGCGCCAGCAGCCAAGCGGGAATTAAACTGTTTTTT. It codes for CASSQAGIKLFF.

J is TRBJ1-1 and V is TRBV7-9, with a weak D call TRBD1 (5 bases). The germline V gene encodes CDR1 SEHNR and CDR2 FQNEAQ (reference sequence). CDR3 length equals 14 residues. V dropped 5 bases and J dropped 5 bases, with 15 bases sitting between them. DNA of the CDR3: TGTGCCAGCAGCCCTGGGTCCGGGGGGACTGAAGCTTTCTTT. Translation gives CASSPGSGGTEAFF.

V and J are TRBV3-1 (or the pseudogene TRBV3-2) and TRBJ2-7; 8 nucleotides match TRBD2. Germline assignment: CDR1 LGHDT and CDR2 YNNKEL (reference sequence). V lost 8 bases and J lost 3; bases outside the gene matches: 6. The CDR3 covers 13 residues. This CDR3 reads CASRAAGDYEQYF. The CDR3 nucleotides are TGTGCCAGCCGGGCAGCGGGAGACTACGAGCAGTACTTC.

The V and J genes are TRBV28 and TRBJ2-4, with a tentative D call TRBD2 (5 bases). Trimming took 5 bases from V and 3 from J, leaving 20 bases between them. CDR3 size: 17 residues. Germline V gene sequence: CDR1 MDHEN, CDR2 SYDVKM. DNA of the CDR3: TGTGCCAGCAGTAGGATACCATACCGGGGTGGCAAAAACATTCAGTACTTC. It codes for CASSRIPYRGGKNIQYF.

The CDR3: CASSQELGSSYNEQFF. The CDR3 nucleotides read TGCGCCAGCAGCCAAGAGTTAGGGAGCTCCTACAATGAGCAGTTCTTC. V is TRBV4-3 and J is TRBJ2-1, with D possibly being TRBD2 (5 bases). Trimming removed 0 bases at V and 0 bases at J, with 9 bases between. Germline loops: CDR1 LGHNA, CDR2 YSLEER. This CDR3 comprises 16 residues.

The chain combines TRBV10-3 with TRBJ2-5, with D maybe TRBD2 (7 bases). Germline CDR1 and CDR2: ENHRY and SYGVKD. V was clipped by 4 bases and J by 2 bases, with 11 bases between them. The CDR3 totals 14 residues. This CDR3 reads CAISGGGGQETQYF. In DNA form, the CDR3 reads TGTGCCATCAGTGGGGGGGGCGGTCAAGAGACCCAGTACTTC.

CDR3 amino acids: CRAGVRGQWGNTEAFF. CDR3 nucleotide sequence: TGCAGAGCCGGGGTCAGGGGGCAATGGGGGAACACTGAAGCTTTCTTT. The V and J genes are TRBV29-1 and TRBJ1-1, with 8 bases matching TRBD1. Germline assignment: CDR1 SQVTM and CDR2 ANQGSEA. This CDR3 comprises 16 residues.